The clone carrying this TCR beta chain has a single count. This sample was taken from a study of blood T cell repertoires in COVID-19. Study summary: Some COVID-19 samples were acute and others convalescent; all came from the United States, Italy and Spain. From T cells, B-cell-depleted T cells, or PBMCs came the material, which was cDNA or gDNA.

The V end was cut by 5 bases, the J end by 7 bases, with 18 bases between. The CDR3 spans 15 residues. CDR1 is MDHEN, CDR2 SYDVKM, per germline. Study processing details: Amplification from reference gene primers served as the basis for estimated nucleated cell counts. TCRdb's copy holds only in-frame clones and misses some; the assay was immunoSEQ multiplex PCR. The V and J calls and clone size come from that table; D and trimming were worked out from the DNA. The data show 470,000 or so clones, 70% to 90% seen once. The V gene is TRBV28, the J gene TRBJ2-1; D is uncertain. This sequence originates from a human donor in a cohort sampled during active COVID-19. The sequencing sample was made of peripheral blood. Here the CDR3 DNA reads TGTGCCAGCAGTCCAACTTCGGCGGTTAGGAATGAGCAGTTCTTC. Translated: CASSPTSAVRNEQFF.